These 23 T cell receptor beta chains came from one sample sequenced in a study of graft-versus-host responses after intestinal transplantation. Some clones are missing from TCRdb's copy, which holds only in-frame ones; the method was immunoSEQ multiplex PCR. This sample has several thousand clones; approximately 90% occur once, and the top ten carry over 4%. The sequenced sample was PBMCs, obtained about 12 weeks after transplant. The receptor source for this set is a human patient who received an intestinal transplant, so some T cells may come from the graft donor.

The CDR3 region is CASSFGYRAPTSGANVLTF. The CDR3 DNA reads TGTGCCAGCAGTTTCGGCTACAGGGCCCCCACCTCTGGGGCCAACGTCCTGACTTTC. This chain links TRBV28 with TRBJ2-6, with D maybe TRBD1 (6 bases). This CDR3 is built from 19 residues. Germline loops: CDR1 MDHEN, CDR2 SYDVKM. V lost 3 bases and J lost 0, with 18 bases in between. Full variable domain (rest looked up from reference TRBV28 and TRBJ2-6): DVKVTQSSRYLVKRTGEKVFLECVQDMDHENMFWYRQDPGLGLRLIYFSYDVKMKEKGDIPEGYSVSREKKERFSLILESASTNQTSMYLCASSFGYRAPTSGANVLTFGAGSRLTVL.

V gene TRBV4-2 combines with J gene TRBJ2-5; D might be TRBD2 (5 bases). CDR1 LGHNA and CDR2 YNFKEQ come from the germline V gene. Between the trimmed V and J ends, which lost 4 bases and 3 bases, there was a span of 6 bases. The CDR3 totals 12 residues. Here the CDR3 reads CASSRTEETQYF. The CDR3 nucleotides read TGTGCCAGCAGCCGGACTGAAGAGACCCAGTACTTC.

This rearrangement joins TRBV7-9 to TRBJ2-7, with 9 bases fitting TRBD2. V shed 3 bases, J shed 7 bases, and the junction held 10 bases outside the gene matches. CDR3 length: 15 residues. The germline V gene encodes CDR1 SEHNR and CDR2 FQNEAQ (reference sequence). The CDR3 here is CASSFRASGISEQYF. CDR3 bases: TGTGCCAGCAGCTTTCGGGCTAGCGGGATTAGTGAGCAGTACTTC.

The chain uses TRBV7-4 and TRBJ2-6; D is ambiguous. The ends were cut back, 4 bases at V and 3 bases at J, with 7 bases in the middle. The germline CDR1 and CDR2 sequences are SGHVT and SQSDAQ. The CDR3 contains 14 residues. The CDR3 DNA sequence: TGTGCCAGCAGCTCCCTCTATGGGGCCAACGTCCTGACTTTC. Translating gives CASSSLYGANVLTF.

The chain recombines TRBV28 with TRBJ1-5; 7 bases align to TRBD1. V dropped 4 bases and J dropped 1; count of bases not matched to a gene: 7. This CDR3 contains 16 residues. CDR1 and CDR2 from the germline V gene are MDHEN and SYDVKM. Here the CDR3 DNA reads TGTGCCAGCAGTTGGCTGGACAGGTCAAGCAATCAGCCCCAGCATTTT. Amino acid sequence: CASSWLDRSSNQPQHF.

The chain links TRBV6-4 to TRBJ2-1; D may correspond to TRBD1 or TRBD2 (6 bases each). The germline gives CDR1 MRHNA, CDR2 SNTAGT. CDR3 size: 16 residues. Trimming shortened V by 6 bases and J by 1 base, and 16 bases separated the two germline ends. The CDR3 DNA reads TGTGCCAGCAGGTTCCCCTCGGGGGCGTCCTACAATGAGCAGTTCTTC. This encodes CASRFPSGASYNEQFF.

V gene TRBV7-2 combines with J gene TRBJ2-7; D may be TRBD2 (6 bases). Looked up from germline, CDR1 is SGHTA and CDR2 is FQGNSA. The CDR3 extends over 14 amino acids. V was cut by 3 bases and J by 4 bases, with 13 bases left in between. CDR3 sequence (DNA): TGTGCCAGCAGCTTGTCAGTGGGGGGATACGAGCAGTACGTC. It codes for CASSLSVGGYEQYV.

The J gene is TRBJ1-5, the V gene TRBV6-1; D is perhaps TRBD1 (6 bases). CDR3 size: 14 residues. Looked up from germline, CDR1 is MNHNS and CDR2 is SASEGT. Trimming left V 10 bases short and J 1 base short, with 14 bases between. Written as DNA, the CDR3 is TGTGCCATCGAACAGGGATCGAGCAATCAGCCCCAGCATTTT. Translation: CAIEQGSSNQPQHF.

The genes are TRBV6-6 and TRBJ2-1; 8 bases match TRBD2. The V gene end was trimmed by 3 bases and the J gene end by 3 bases; junction bases not matched to a gene: 7. This CDR3 is 16 amino acids long. Germline CDR1 MNHNY, CDR2 SVGAGI (reference sequence). As DNA, the CDR3 is TGTGCCAGCAGTTATTCGGGGGGACTAGTCTACAATGAGCAGTTCTTC. This encodes CASSYSGGLVYNEQFF.

This clone was counted a single time. This CDR3 reads CASSRQDYNEQFF. The CDR3 DNA reads TGTGCCAGCAGTAGACAAGATTACAATGAGCAGTTCTTC. The V and J genes are TRBV6-1 and TRBJ2-1; unclear D gene. V dropped 5 bases and J dropped 4 bases, with 9 bases sitting between them. The CDR3 extends over 13 amino acids. Germline V gene data show CDR1 as MNHNS and CDR2 as SASEGT.

This chain connects TRBV7-3 to TRBJ2-3; TRBD2 matches 7 bases. Germline values: CDR1 SGHTA, CDR2 FQGTGA. V lost 5 bases and J lost 6; bases outside the gene matches: 2. The CDR3 has 12 amino acids. The CDR3 nucleotides read TGTGCCAGCAGCCCCGGGGGGGATACGCAGTATTTT. Encoded protein: CASSPGGDTQYF.

This chain uses TRBV27 with TRBJ1-1; D call uncertain. Germline CDR1 and CDR2: MNHEY and SMNVEV (reference sequence). The V end lost 3 bases, the J end lost 5 bases, and 10 bases lay between the germline ends. The CDR3 has 13 residues. The CDR3 spells CASSFRAGTEAFF. CDR3 sequence (DNA): TGTGCCAGCAGTTTTCGGGCCGGGACTGAAGCTTTCTTT.

This clone was seen a single time. This chain connects TRBV28 to TRBJ1-1; D gene unclear. Trimming stripped 3 bases from V and 3 bases from J, with 14 bases between. Germline CDR1 and CDR2: MDHEN and SYDVKM. The CDR3 runs to 15 residues. CDR3 in DNA: TGTGCCAGCAGTTTTTTGGTCAGTTTATACACTGAAGCTTTCTTT. The encoded protein is CASSFLVSLYTEAFF.

V gene TRBV5-1 combines with J gene TRBJ2-3; tentative D call: TRBD1 (6 bases). Germline V gene lookup returns CDR1 SGHRS and CDR2 YFSETQ. V was cut by 4 bases and J by 0 bases, with 9 bases left in between. CDR3 length equals 14 residues. The CDR3 region is CASSRDTSTDTQYF. The CDR3 region has the DNA TGCGCCAGCAGCCGGGACACTAGCACAGATACGCAGTATTTT.

The rearrangement links TRBV28 to TRBJ2-3; D may be TRBD2 (5 bases). The CDR3 runs to 15 residues. Germline CDR1 MDHEN, CDR2 SYDVKM. V was clipped by 1 base and J by 2 bases, with 10 bases between them. The CDR3 coding sequence is TGTGCCAGCAGTTTATTCTGGGGAGACACAGATACGCAGTATTTT. Translation: CASSLFWGDTDTQYF.

The chain joins TRBV19 to TRBJ1-5; D remains unclear. There are 15 residues in the CDR3. Per germline, CDR1 LNHDA and CDR2 SQIVND (reference sequence). The germline V and J ends were trimmed by 5 bases and 1 base, with 12 bases remaining between them. CDR3 in DNA: TGTGCCAGTAGTGTAGCCACCCTCAGCAATCAGCCCCAGCATTTT. The encoded protein is CASSVATLSNQPQHF.

The chain combines TRBV28 with TRBJ2-2; D ambiguous. Germline V gene sequence: CDR1 MDHEN, CDR2 SYDVKM. This CDR3 region has 14 residues. The V and J ends lost 4 bases and 0 bases respectively, with 6 bases between them. Here the CDR3 DNA reads TGTGCCAGCAGTTGGCACACGAACACCGGGGAGCTGTTTTTT. Encoded protein: CASSWHTNTGELFF.

This chain's CDR3 is CASEQNHLYEQYF. CDR3 bases: TGTGCCAGCGAACAGAATCACCTCTACGAGCAGTACTTC. The chain links TRBV6-1 to TRBJ2-7; the D is unclear. The germline gives CDR1 MNHNS, CDR2 SASEGT. There are 13 residues in the CDR3. V was pared by 8 bases and J by 3 bases, with 14 bases between.

The gene calls are TRBV6-5 and TRBJ2-2; the D gene is possibly TRBD1 (5 bases). The CDR3 covers 14 residues. Trimming left V 2 bases short and J 1 base short, with 5 bases between. The germline gives CDR1 MNHEY, CDR2 SVGAGI. CDR3 nucleotide sequence: TGTGCCAGCAGTTACAGGGGGAACACCGGGGAGCTGTTTTTT. It yields the protein CASSYRGNTGELFF.

This clone was seen a single time. The chain couples TRBV6-5 to TRBJ2-2; 9 bases are a match to TRBD2. J lost 1 base, V lost 6 bases, and 3 bases had no gene match. The CDR3 is made up of 15 amino acids. Germline lookup yields CDR1 MNHEY and CDR2 SVGAGI. This CDR3 is CASRKTSGNTGELFF. The CDR3 coding sequence is TGTGCCAGCAGAAAGACTAGCGGGAACACCGGGGAGCTGTTTTTT.

This chain joins TRBV29-1 and TRBJ2-2; 9 bases agree with TRBD2. V lost 4 bases and J lost 0; bases outside the gene matches: 3. In germline, CDR1 is SQVTM, CDR2 ANQGSEA. This CDR3 region has 15 residues. The CDR3 reads CSVAGGGANTGELFF. The CDR3 nucleotides read TGCAGCGTTGCCGGCGGGGGGGCGAACACCGGGGAGCTGTTTTTT.

In this sample, this clone turned up once. The same CDR3 also results from other DNA sequences found in this sample. The chain is built from TRBV4-2 and TRBJ2-3; 7 positions match TRBD2. With V trimmed by 2 bases and J by 6 bases, 8 bases remained unmatched. Germline V gene sequence: CDR1 LGHNA, CDR2 YNFKEQ. The CDR3 spans 15 residues. CDR3 loop: CASSQRGLGCDTQYF. CDR3 in DNA: TGTGCCAGCAGCCAAAGAGGACTAGGGTGTGATACGCAGTATTTT.

The chain joins TRBV5-1 to TRBJ2-2, with TRBD2 as a possible D gene (5 bases). Germline V gene lookup returns CDR1 SGHRS and CDR2 YFSETQ. CDR3 length: 17 residues. Trimming shortened V by 0 bases and J by 7 bases, and 19 bases separated the two germline ends. DNA of the CDR3: TGCGCCAGCAGCTTGGGCTTCGGGTTCGGGGTCGGCGGGGAGCTGTTTTTT. Its protein is CASSLGFGFGVGGELFF. Looking up the rest from reference TRBV5-1 and TRBJ2-2 gives the full variable domain: KAGVTQTPRYLIKTRGQQVTLSCSPISGHRSVSWYQQTPGQGLQFLFEYFSETQRNKGNFPGRFSGRQFSNSRSEMNVSTLELGDSALYLCASSLGFGFGVGGELFFGEGSRLTVL.